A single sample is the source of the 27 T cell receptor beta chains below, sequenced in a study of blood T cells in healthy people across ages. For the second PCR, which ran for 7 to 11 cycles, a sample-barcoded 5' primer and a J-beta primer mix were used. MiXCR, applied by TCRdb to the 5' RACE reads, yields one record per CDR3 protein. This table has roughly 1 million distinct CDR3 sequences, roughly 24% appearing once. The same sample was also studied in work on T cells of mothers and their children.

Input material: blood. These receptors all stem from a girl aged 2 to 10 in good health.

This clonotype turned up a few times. CDR3 coding DNA: TGTGCCAGCAGTTACGGCGGGACACCAACCGCTCGAATCGAGCAGTTCTTC. Its translation: CASSYGGTPTARIEQFF. The chain links TRBV6-5 to TRBJ2-5; D may be TRBD1 or TRBD2 (6 bases each). With the DNA end fitting TRBJ2-1 better, the J assignment may be wrong. Germline CDR1 is MNHEY and CDR2 is SVGAGI. The CDR3 consists of 17 residues.

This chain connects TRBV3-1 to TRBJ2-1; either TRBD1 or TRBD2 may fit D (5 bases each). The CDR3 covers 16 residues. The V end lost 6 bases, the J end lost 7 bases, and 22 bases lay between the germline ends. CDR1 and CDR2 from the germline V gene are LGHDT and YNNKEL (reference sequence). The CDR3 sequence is CASRRQGNGTVNEQFF. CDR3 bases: TGTGCCAGCAGACGCCAAGGAAACGGGACCGTGAATGAGCAGTTCTTC.

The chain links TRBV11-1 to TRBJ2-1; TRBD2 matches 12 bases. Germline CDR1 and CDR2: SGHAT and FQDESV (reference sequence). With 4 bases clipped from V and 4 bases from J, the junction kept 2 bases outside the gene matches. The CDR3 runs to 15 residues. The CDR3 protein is CASSSTSGSYNEQFF. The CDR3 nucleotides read TGTGCCAGCAGCTCGACTAGCGGGAGTTACAATGAGCAGTTCTTC.

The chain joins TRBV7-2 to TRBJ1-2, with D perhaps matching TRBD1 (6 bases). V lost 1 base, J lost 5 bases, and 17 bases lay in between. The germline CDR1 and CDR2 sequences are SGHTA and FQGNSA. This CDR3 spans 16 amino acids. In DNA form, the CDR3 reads TGTGCCAGCAGCTTAGGAGGTCCGGGGGCGGGATATGGCTACACCTTC. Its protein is CASSLGGPGAGYGYTF.

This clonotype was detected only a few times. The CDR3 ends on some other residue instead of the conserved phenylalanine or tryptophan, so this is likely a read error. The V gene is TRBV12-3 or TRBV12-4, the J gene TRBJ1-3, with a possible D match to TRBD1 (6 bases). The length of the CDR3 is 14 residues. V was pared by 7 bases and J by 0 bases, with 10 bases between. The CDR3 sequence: CASKGGLSGNTIYL. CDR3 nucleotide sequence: TGTGCCAGCAAGGGGGGCCTCTCTGGAAACACCATATATCTT.

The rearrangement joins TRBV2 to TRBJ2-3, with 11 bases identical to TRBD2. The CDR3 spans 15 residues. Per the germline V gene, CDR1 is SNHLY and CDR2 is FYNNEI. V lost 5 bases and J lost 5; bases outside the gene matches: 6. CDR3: CASSLSGGGGDTQYF. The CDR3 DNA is TGTGCCAGCAGTCTTAGCGGGGGGGGTGGAGATACGCAGTATTTT.

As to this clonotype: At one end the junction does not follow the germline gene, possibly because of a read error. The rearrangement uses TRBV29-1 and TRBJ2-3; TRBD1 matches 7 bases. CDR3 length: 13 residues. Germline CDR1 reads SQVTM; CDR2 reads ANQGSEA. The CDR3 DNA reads TGCCGCGTTGACAGGGCAGGGACAGATACGCAGTATTTT. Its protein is CRVDRAGTDTQYF.

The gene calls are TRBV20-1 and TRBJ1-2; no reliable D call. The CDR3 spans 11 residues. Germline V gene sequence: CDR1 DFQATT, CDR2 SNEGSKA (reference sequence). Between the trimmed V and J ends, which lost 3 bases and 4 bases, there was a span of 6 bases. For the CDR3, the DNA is TGCAGTGCTAGGACCAGCTATGGCTACACCTTC. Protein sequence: CSARTSYGYTF.

The CDR3 is CASSYRQRVTDTQYF. The CDR3 DNA follows: TGTGCCAGCAGTTACCGTCAGAGAGTGACAGATACGCAGTATTTT. The chain recombines TRBV6-5 with TRBJ2-3; no definite D call. The CDR3 runs 15 residues. V was trimmed by 2 bases and J by 3 bases, leaving 12 bases between them. CDR1 MNHEY and CDR2 SVGAGI come from the germline V gene.

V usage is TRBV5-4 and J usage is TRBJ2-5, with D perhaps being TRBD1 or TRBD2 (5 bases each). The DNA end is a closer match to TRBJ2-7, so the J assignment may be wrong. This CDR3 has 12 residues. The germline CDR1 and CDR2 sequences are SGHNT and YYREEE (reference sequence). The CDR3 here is CASSFEGIEQYF. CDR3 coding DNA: TGTGCCAGCAGCTTCGAGGGGATCGAGCAGTACTTC.

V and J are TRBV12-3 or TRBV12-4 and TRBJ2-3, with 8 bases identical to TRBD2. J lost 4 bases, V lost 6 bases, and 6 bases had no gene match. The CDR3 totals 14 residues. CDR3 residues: CASRSGGGSDTQYF. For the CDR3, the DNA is TGTGCCAGCAGGTCCGGGGGGGGTTCAGATACGCAGTATTTT.

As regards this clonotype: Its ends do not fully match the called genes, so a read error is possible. The CDR3 DNA reads as TGTGCCGGCAGCTTAGAGAGTGGGGGCCAAGAGACCCAGTACTTC. Protein: CAGSLESGGQETQYF. This rearrangement joins TRBV7-2 to TRBJ2-5; perhaps D is TRBD1 or TRBD2 (5 bases each). Germline assignment: CDR1 SGHTA and CDR2 FQGNSA. CDR3 length equals 15 residues.

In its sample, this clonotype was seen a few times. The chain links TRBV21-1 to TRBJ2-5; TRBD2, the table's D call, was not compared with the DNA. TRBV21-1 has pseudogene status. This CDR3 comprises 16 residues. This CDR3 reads CASSKKTSGGKETQYF. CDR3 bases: TGTGCCAGCAGCAAGAAGACTAGCGGGGGGAAAGAGACCCAGTACTTC.

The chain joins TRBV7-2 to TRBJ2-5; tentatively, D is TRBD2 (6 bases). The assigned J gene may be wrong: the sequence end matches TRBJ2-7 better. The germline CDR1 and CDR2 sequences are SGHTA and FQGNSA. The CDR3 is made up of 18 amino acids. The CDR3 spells CASSLVDAGPLESYEQYF. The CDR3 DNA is TGTGCCAGCAGCTTAGTAGATGCGGGGCCTTTGGAGTCCTACGAGCAGTACTTC.

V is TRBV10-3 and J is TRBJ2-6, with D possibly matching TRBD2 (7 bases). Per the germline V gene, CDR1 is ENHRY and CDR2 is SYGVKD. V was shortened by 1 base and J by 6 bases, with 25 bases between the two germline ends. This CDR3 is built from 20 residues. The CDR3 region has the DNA TGTGCCATCAGTGAGTATAGGGTAACCACAGGGAGGGCTGAGGCCAACGTCCTGACTTTC. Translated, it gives CAISEYRVTTGRAEANVLTF.

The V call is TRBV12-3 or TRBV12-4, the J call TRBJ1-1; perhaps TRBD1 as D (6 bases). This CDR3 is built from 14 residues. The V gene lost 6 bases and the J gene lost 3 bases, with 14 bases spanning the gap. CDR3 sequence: CASSLQGGDTEAFF. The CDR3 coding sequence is TGTGCCAGCAGCCTACAGGGAGGGGACACTGAAGCTTTCTTT.

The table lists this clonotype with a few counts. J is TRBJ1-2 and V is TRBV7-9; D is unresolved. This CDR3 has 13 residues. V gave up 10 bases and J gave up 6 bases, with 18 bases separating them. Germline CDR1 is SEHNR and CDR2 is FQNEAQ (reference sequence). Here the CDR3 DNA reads TGTGCCACCTCGCAAGCGGACGGACATGGCTACACCTTC. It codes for CATSQADGHGYTF.

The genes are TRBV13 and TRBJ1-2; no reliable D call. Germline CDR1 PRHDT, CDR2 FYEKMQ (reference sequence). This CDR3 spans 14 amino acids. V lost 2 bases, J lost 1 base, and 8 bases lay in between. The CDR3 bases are TGTGCCAGCAGCTTATCCAGTCTTAACTATGGCTACACCTTC. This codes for CASSLSSLNYGYTF.

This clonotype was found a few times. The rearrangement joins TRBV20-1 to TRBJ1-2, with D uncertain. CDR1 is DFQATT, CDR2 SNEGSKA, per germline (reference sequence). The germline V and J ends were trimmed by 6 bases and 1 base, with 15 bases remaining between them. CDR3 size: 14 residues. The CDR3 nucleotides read TGCAGTGCGAGTGGACCGGGCGGTAACTATGGCTACACCTTC. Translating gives CSASGPGGNYGYTF.

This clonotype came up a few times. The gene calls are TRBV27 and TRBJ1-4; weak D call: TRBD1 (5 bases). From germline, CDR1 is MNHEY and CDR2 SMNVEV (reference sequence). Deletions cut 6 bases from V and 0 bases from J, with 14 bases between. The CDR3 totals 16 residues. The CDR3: CASRLREAATNEKLFF. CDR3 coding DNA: TGTGCCAGCAGGCTCAGGGAGGCTGCAACTAATGAAAAACTGTTTTTT.

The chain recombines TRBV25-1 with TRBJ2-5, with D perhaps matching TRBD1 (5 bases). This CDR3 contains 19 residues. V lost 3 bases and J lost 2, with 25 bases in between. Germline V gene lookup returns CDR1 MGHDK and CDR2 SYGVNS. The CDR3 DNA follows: TGTGCCAGCAGTGACTTAATATGGGCCCCCAGGGCTGATCAAGAGACCCAGTACTTC. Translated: CASSDLIWAPRADQETQYF.

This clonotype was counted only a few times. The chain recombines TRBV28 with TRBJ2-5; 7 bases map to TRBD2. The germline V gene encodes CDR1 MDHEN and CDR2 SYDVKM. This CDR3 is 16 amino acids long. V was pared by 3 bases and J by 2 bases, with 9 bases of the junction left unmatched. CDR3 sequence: CASSLKTSVGQETQYF. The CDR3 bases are TGTGCCAGCAGTTTGAAAACTAGCGTGGGGCAAGAGACCCAGTACTTC. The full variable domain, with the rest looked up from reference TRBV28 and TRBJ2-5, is DVKVTQSSRYLVKRTGEKVFLECVQDMDHENMFWYRQDPGLGLRLIYFSYDVKMKEKGDIPEGYSVSREKKERFSLILESASTNQTSMYLCASSLKTSVGQETQYFGPGTRLLVL.

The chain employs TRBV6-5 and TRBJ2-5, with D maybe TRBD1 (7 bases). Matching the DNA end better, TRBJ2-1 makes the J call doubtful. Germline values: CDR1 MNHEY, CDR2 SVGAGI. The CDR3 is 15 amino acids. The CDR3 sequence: CASKFRGAPYNEQFF. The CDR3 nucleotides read TGTGCCAGCAAGTTCAGGGGGGCCCCCTACAATGAGCAGTTCTTC.

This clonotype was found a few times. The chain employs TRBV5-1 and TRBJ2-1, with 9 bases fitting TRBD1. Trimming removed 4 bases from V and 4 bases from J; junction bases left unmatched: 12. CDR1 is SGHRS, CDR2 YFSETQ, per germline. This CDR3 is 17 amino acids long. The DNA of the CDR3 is TGCGCCAGCAGCCCGACGGGCGGGGACAGGGTATACAATGAGCAGTTCTTC. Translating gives CASSPTGGDRVYNEQFF.

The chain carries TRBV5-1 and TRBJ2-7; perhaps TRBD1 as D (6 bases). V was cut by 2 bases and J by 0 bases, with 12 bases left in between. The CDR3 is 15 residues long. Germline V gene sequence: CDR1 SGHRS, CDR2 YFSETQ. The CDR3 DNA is TGCGCCAGCAGCTTACAGGGAGATTCCTCCTACGAGCAGTACTTC. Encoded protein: CASSLQGDSSYEQYF. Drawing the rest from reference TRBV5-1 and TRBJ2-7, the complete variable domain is KAGVTQTPRYLIKTRGQQVTLSCSPISGHRSVSWYQQTPGQGLQFLFEYFSETQRNKGNFPGRFSGRQFSNSRSEMNVSTLELGDSALYLCASSLQGDSSYEQYFGPGTRLTVT.

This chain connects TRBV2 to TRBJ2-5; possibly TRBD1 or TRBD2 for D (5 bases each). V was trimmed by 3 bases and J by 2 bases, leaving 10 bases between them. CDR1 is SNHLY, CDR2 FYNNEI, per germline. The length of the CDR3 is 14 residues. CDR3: CASSDGTGQETQYF. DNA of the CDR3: TGTGCCAGCAGTGACGGGACGGGGCAAGAGACCCAGTACTTC.

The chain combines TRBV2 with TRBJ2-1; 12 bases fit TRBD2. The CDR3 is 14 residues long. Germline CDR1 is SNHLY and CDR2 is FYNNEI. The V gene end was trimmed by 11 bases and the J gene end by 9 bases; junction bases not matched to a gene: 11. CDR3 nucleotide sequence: TGTGCCTTCATGGCCCTAGCGGGAGGGGCTGAGCAGTTCTTC. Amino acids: CAFMALAGGAEQFF.